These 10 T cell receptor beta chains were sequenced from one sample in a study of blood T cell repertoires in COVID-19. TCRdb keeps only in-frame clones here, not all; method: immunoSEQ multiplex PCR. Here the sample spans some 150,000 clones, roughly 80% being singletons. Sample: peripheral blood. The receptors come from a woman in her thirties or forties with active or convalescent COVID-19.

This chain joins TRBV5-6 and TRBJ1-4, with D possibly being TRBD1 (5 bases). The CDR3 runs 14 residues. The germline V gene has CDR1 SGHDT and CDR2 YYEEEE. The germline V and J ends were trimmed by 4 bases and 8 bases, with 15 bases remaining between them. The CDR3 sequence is CASSRDYAAEKLFF. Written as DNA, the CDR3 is TGTGCCAGCAGCAGGGACTACGCCGCGGAAAAACTGTTTTTT.

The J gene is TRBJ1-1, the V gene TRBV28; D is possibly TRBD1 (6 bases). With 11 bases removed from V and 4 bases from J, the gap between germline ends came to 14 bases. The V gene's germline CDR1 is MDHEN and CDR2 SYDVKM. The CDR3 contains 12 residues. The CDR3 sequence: CAVRGLGTEAFF. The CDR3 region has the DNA TGTGCCGTGAGGGGGTTGGGCACTGAAGCTTTCTTT. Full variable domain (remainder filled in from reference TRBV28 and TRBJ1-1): DVKVTQSSRYLVKRTGEKVFLECVQDMDHENMFWYRQDPGLGLRLIYFSYDVKMKEKGDIPEGYSVSREKKERFSLILESASTNQTSMYLCAVRGLGTEAFFGQGTRLTVV.

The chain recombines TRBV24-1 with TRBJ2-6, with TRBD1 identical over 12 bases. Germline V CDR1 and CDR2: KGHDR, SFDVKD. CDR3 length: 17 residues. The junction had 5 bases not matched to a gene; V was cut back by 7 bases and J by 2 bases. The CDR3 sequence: CATRPGQGAPGANVLTF. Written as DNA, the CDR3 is TGTGCCACCAGACCGGGACAGGGGGCACCTGGGGCCAACGTCCTGACTTTC.

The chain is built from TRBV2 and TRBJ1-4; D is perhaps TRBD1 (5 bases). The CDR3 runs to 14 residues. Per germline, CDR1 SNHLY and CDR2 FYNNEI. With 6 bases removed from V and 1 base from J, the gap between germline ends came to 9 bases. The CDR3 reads CASRDRLTNEKLFF. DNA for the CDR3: TGTGCCAGCAGAGACAGATTAACTAATGAAAAACTGTTTTTT. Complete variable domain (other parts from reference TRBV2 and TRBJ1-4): EPEVTQTPSHQVTQMGQEVILRCVPISNHLYFYWYRQILGQKVEFLVSFYNNEISEKSEIFDDQFSVERPDGSNFTLKIRSTKLEDSAMYFCASRDRLTNEKLFFGSGTQLSVL.

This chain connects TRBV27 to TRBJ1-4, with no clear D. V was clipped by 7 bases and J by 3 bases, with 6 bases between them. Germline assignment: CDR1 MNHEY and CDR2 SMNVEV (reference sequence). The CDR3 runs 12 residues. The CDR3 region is CASKRANEKLFF. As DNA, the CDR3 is TGTGCCAGCAAACGGGCTAATGAAAAACTGTTTTTT.

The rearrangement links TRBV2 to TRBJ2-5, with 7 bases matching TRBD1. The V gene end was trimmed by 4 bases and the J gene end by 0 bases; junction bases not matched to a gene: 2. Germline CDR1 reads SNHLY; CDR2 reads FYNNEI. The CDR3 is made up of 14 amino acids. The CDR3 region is CASSGTGYQETQYF. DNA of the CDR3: TGTGCCAGCAGTGGGACAGGATACCAAGAGACCCAGTACTTC.

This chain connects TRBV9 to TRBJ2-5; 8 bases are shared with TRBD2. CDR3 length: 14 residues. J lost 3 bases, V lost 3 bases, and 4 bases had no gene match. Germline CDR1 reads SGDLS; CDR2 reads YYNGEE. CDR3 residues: CASSGSGRKETQYF. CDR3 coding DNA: TGTGCCAGCAGCGGGAGCGGGAGAAAAGAGACCCAGTACTTC. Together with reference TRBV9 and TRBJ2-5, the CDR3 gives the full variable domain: DSGVTQTPKHLITATGQRVTLRCSPRSGDLSVYWYQQSLDQGLQFLIQYYNGEERAKGNILERFSAQQFPDLHSELNLSSLELGDSALYFCASSGSGRKETQYFGPGTRLLVL.

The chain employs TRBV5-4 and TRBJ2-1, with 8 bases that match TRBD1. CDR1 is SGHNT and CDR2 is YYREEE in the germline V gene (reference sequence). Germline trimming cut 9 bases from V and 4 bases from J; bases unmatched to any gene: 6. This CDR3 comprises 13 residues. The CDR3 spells CATRTGKYNEQFF. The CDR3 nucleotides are TGTGCCACCCGGACAGGGAAGTACAATGAGCAGTTCTTC.

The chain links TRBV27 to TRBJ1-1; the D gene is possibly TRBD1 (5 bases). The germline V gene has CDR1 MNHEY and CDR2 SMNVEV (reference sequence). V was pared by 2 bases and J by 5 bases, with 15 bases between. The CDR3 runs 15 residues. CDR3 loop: CASSLVRDKETEAFF. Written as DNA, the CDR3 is TGTGCCAGCAGTTTAGTCAGGGATAAGGAAACTGAAGCTTTCTTT.

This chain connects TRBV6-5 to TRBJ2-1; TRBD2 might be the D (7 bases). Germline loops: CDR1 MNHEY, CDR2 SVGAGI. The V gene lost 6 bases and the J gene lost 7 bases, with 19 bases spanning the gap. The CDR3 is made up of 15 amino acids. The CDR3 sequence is CASSRNIRGGNEQFF. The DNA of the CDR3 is TGTGCCAGCAGCCGCAACATTAGGGGGGGGAATGAGCAGTTCTTC.